The 20 T cell receptor beta chains listed next were all sequenced from one sample in a study of shared T cell receptors in the human thymus (dated by TCRdb to 2020 to 2022). The library came from the immunoSEQ multiplex PCR assay. TCRdb mirrors the immuneACCESS table, restricted to in-frame sequences. Some clones are absent from its copies; in checked studies, under half trace to an unresolved V gene, and the reason for the others is unknown. A total of roughly 410,000 clones appear in this sample, just under 95% of them only once. The ten largest clonotypes hold 0.02% of the sample. The sample was thymocytes. All receptors derive from a human donor.

The chain joins TRBV4-1 to TRBJ2-7, with TRBD1 matching 7 bases. Trimming took 6 bases from V and 4 from J; bases not matched to a gene: 18. The CDR3 is made up of 17 amino acids. In germline, CDR1 is MGHRA, CDR2 YSYEKL. CDR3 DNA: TGCGCCAGCAGACCCACCCCCCCTGGCAGGGGGAATTACGAGCAGTACTTC. Its protein is CASRPTPPGRGNYEQYF.

The chain has TRBV11-3 and TRBJ2-2; TRBD2 aligns across 16 bases. V gave up 4 bases and J gave up 1 base; unmatched junction bases: 9. This CDR3 has 20 amino acids. CDR1 and CDR2 (germline): SGHNT, YENEEA. The CDR3 DNA sequence: TGTGCCAGCAGCTCCAGAGCGGGACTAGCGGGAGGGAAGAACACCGGGGAGCTGTTTTTT. Its protein product is CASSSRAGLAGGKNTGELFF.

In its sample, this clone was seen a few times. Here the CDR3 DNA reads TGTGCCAGCAGCCCCCGACCGGGACAGGGGACCTACGAGCAGTACTTC. It is translated as CASSPRPGQGTYEQYF. This rearrangement joins TRBV9 to TRBJ2-7, with 10 bases that match TRBD1. This CDR3 comprises 16 residues. The germline gives CDR1 SGDLS, CDR2 YYNGEE. The J segment lost 2 bases and the V segment lost 4 bases, leaving 9 bases of the junction unmatched. The complete variable domain, with remaining parts taken from reference TRBV9 and TRBJ2-7, reads DSGVTQTPKHLITATGQRVTLRCSPRSGDLSVYWYQQSLDQGLQFLIQYYNGEERAKGNILERFSAQQFPDLHSELNLSSLELGDSALYFCASSPRPGQGTYEQYFGPGTRLTVT.

The V call is TRBV2, the J call TRBJ1-5; tentatively, D is TRBD1 (5 bases). The germline V and J ends were trimmed by 1 base and 4 bases, with 17 bases remaining between them. CDR3 length: 17 residues. Germline V lookup: CDR1 SNHLY, CDR2 FYNNEI. CDR3 sequence: CASSEGFRDSKNQPQHF. In DNA, the CDR3 is TGTGCCAGCAGTGAAGGATTCAGAGACAGCAAAAATCAGCCCCAGCATTTT.

The count of this clone is one. V usage is TRBV7-3 and J usage is TRBJ2-3; D might be TRBD1 (6 bases). Trimming took off 3 bases at V and 4 bases at J, with 11 bases between the two ends. CDR3 length: 14 residues. The germline gives CDR1 SGHTA, CDR2 FQGTGA. DNA of the CDR3: TGTGCCAGCAGCTTTACAGGGAGCTCAGATACGCAGTATTTT. Translation: CASSFTGSSDTQYF.

The chain links TRBV28 to TRBJ2-5; 9 bases agree with TRBD2. Germline V gives CDR1 MDHEN, CDR2 SYDVKM. V was pared by 2 bases and J by 1 base, with 5 bases of the junction left unmatched. CDR3 size: 16 residues. CDR3 in DNA: TGTGCCAGCAGTTTACCAATGACTAGCGGCCAAGAGACCCAGTACTTC. This translates into CASSLPMTSGQETQYF.

The chain couples TRBV27 to TRBJ2-7; 8 bases line up with TRBD1. The CDR3 length is 17 residues. Germline CDR1 and CDR2: MNHEY and SMNVEV (reference sequence). The V and J ends lost 5 bases and 5 bases, in that order; junction bases with no gene match: 17. CDR3: CASSKVEPGQAQDEQYF. The CDR3 DNA sequence: TGTGCCAGCAGTAAGGTAGAGCCGGGACAGGCCCAAGACGAGCAGTACTTC.

J is TRBJ2-4 and V is TRBV5-8, with D perhaps TRBD2 (5 bases). V was pared by 1 base and J by 6 bases, with 14 bases between. Germline CDR1 is SGHTS and CDR2 is YDEGEE. The CDR3 is 15 amino acids. CDR3 region: CASSLYGEGLNIQYF. The CDR3 coding sequence is TGTGCCAGCAGCTTGTACGGAGAAGGACTAAACATTCAGTACTTC.

The rearrangement joins TRBV6-6 to TRBJ2-7; TRBD2 might be the D (7 bases). V lost 8 bases and J 6 bases, leaving 20 bases between the germline ends. The CDR3 has 14 residues. Germline CDR1 and CDR2: MNHNY and SVGAGI (reference sequence). The CDR3 nucleotides are TGTGCCAGCGTAGAGGGGGGGAGGGCCCGCGAGCAGTACTTC. It encodes CASVEGGRAREQYF.

The V call is TRBV7-2, the J call TRBJ2-3; the match to TRBD1 covers 10 bases. This CDR3 region has 17 residues. CDR1 and CDR2 from the germline V gene are SGHTA and FQGNSA. V was pared by 5 bases and J by 5 bases, with 13 bases of the junction left unmatched. The CDR3 DNA reads as TGTGCCAGCAGCCCACATCTCGCTGGACAGGGGGTAGATACGCAGTATTTT. Its translation: CASSPHLAGQGVDTQYF.

The chain combines TRBV5-5 with TRBJ2-1, with 9 bases fitting TRBD1. The CDR3 totals 13 residues. Per germline, CDR1 SGHKS and CDR2 YYEKEE (reference sequence). V lost 3 bases and J lost 8; bases outside the gene matches: 3. CDR3 nucleotide sequence: TGTGCCAGCAGCTCGGGACAGGGCTATGAGCAGTTCTTC. Amino acid sequence: CASSSGQGYEQFF.

This chain joins TRBV19 and TRBJ1-2; D remains unclear. Trimming left V 0 bases short and J 5 bases short, with 16 bases between. The germline V gene has CDR1 LNHDA and CDR2 SQIVND (reference sequence). The CDR3 has 16 amino acids. The chain's CDR3 is CASSIDPAGPPYGYTF. In DNA form, the CDR3 reads TGTGCCAGTAGTATAGATCCGGCAGGACCTCCTTATGGCTACACCTTC.

The chain joins TRBV11-3 to TRBJ1-2; tentative D call: TRBD1 (5 bases). Looked up from germline, CDR1 is SGHNT and CDR2 is YENEEA. V lost 2 bases and J 6 bases, leaving 10 bases between the germline ends. This CDR3 is 13 amino acids long. In DNA, the CDR3 is TGTGCCAGCAGCTTAAGGGAGGGGAATGGCTACACCTTC. Its translation is CASSLREGNGYTF.

This clone was counted a single time. V usage is TRBV6-1 and J usage is TRBJ2-1, with 9 bases that match TRBD2. CDR1 and CDR2 (germline): MNHNS, SASEGT. V gave up 4 bases and J gave up 8 bases; unmatched junction bases: 9. This CDR3 is built from 15 residues. CDR3 loop: CASSGSSGRQDEQFF. The CDR3 bases are TGTGCCAGCAGTGGTTCCAGCGGGAGGCAGGATGAGCAGTTCTTC.

The chain employs TRBV28 and TRBJ1-1, with D uncertain. CDR1 and CDR2 (germline): MDHEN, SYDVKM. This CDR3 has 13 residues. V was shortened by 4 bases and J by 2 bases, with 8 bases between the two germline ends. The CDR3 region is CASSWQDNTEAFF. In nucleotides, the CDR3 is TGTGCCAGCAGTTGGCAGGACAACACTGAAGCTTTCTTT.

The chain employs TRBV6-5 and TRBJ1-1; 7 bases are a match to TRBD1. From germline, CDR1 is MNHEY and CDR2 SVGAGI. Trimming took 0 bases from V and 3 from J; bases not matched to a gene: 7. The length of the CDR3 is 16 residues. For the CDR3, the DNA is TGTGCCAGCAGTTACTCTTCGAGGGGGCGACACACTGAAGCTTTCTTT. Translation gives CASSYSSRGRHTEAFF.

The rearrangement uses TRBV10-1 and TRBJ2-1; 9 bases map to TRBD2. With 10 bases clipped from V and 5 bases from J, the junction kept 12 bases outside the gene matches. Germline CDR1 is WNHNN and CDR2 is SYGVQD (reference sequence). The CDR3 covers 15 residues. CDR3 DNA sequence: TGCGCCACCGCCGTTTGGCGGGAGGGAAACAATGAGCAGTTCTTC. It encodes CATAVWREGNNEQFF.

This clone was seen only a few times. The chain has TRBV4-3 and TRBJ2-1, with TRBD2 matching 10 bases. V gave up 0 bases and J gave up 2 bases; unmatched junction bases: 10. CDR3 size: 19 residues. CDR1 LGHNA and CDR2 YSLEER come from the germline V gene. The CDR3 DNA reads TGCGCCAGCAGCCAAGACCCCCCGTTAGCGGGAGGCGCCTACAATGAGCAGTTCTTC. It translates to CASSQDPPLAGGAYNEQFF.

This sequence joins TRBV2 and TRBJ2-1, with D hard to call. This CDR3 contains 13 residues. The V gene's germline CDR1 is SNHLY and CDR2 FYNNEI. The V gene lost 3 bases and the J gene lost 10 bases, with 13 bases spanning the gap. The DNA of the CDR3 is TGTGCCAGCAGTGAGGTAGGCCCCAGAGAGCAGTTCTTC. Amino acid sequence: CASSEVGPREQFF.

The chain links TRBV10-3 to TRBJ2-7; 11 bases match TRBD2. V was clipped by 7 bases and J by 3 bases; unmatched bases: 5. Per germline, CDR1 ENHRY and CDR2 SYGVKD. This CDR3 has 14 residues. Written as DNA, the CDR3 is TGTGCCATCATACTAGCGGGGGAGGTCTACGAGCAGTACTTC. As protein: CAIILAGEVYEQYF.